One and the same sample provided the 31 T cell receptor beta chains below, sequenced in a study of human T cells and chemical hapten exposure. As to time point: pre-sensitization, week 0. The sample's treatment: therapeutic diphenylcyclopropenone sensitization with weekly scalp DPC. In TCRdb, the RACE reads were re-called with MiXCR into one record per CDR3 protein. The sample includes roughly 120,000 distinct CDR3 sequences, about 13% of them seen just once. The starting material was whole blood, obtained in connection with sensitization to the hapten diphenylcyclopropenone (DPC). The receptors stem from a woman aged 18-29 years with alopecia areata. Some clones in this sample may be carry-over from other donors' samples.

J is TRBJ2-3 and V is TRBV12-3 or TRBV12-4, with 9 nucleotides matching TRBD2. With V trimmed by 2 bases and J by 1 base, 4 bases remained unmatched. There are 16 residues in the CDR3. DNA of the CDR3: TGTGCCAGCAGTTTACCGCGACTAGCGGGCACAGATACGCAGTATTTT. Translation: CASSLPRLAGTDTQYF.

V gene TRBV6-4 combines with J gene TRBJ2-3, with 9 bases lining up with TRBD2. V trimming: 5 bases; J trimming: 5 bases; junction bases outside the gene matches: 11. CDR1 and CDR2 (germline): MRHNA, SNTAGT. The CDR3 spans 16 residues. CDR3 DNA: TGTGCCAGCAGTAAAAGCGGGGGGTCCGTCGGAGATACGCAGTATTTT. This translates into CASSKSGGSVGDTQYF.

The chain recombines TRBV5-1 with TRBJ1-1; weak D call: TRBD1 (5 bases). The V end was cut by 1 base, the J end by 6 bases, with 13 bases between. Germline V gives CDR1 SGHRS, CDR2 YFSETQ. This CDR3 spans 14 amino acids. Here the CDR3 DNA reads TGCGCCAGCAGCTTGTCCCGGGGCCGGGCTGAAGCTTTCTTT. Translation gives CASSLSRGRAEAFF.

This clonotype showed up many times. V gene TRBV6-6 combines with J gene TRBJ1-2, with 8 positions matching TRBD1. This CDR3 is 13 amino acids long. Germline V CDR1 and CDR2: MNHNY, SVGAGI (reference sequence). Losses at the gene ends were 6 bases for V and 3 bases for J; bases not matched to a gene: 3. The DNA for the CDR3 is TGTGCCAGCAGCCAGGACAGGGACTATGGCTACACCTTC. This codes for CASSQDRDYGYTF.

This clonotype came up many times. V and J are TRBV4-3 and TRBJ1-6, with D possibly TRBD1 on 6 matching bases. V gave up 0 bases and J gave up 5 bases, with 14 bases separating them. Germline CDR1 reads LGHNA; CDR2 reads YSLEER. The CDR3 totals 17 residues. In nucleotides, the CDR3 is TGCGCCAGCAGCCAAGAGGCCCAGGGGAGGGATAATTCACCCCTCCACTTT. Its translation: CASSQEAQGRDNSPLHF.

The chain has TRBV18 and TRBJ2-3; tentative D call: TRBD1 (5 bases). Trimming cost V 1 base and J 8 bases, with 13 bases left between them. Germline V gene sequence: CDR1 KGHSH, CDR2 LQKENI. The CDR3 is made up of 14 amino acids. CDR3 DNA sequence: TGTGCCAGCTCACCACAAGGGGTCCCAGGTACGCAGTATTTT. The encoded protein is CASSPQGVPGTQYF.

This clonotype was detected only a few times. The chain joins TRBV20-1 to TRBJ1-3; D possibly corresponds to TRBD1 (6 bases). The CDR3 contains 16 residues. Per the germline V gene, CDR1 is DFQATT and CDR2 is SNEGSKA (reference sequence). Trimming stripped 1 base from V and 0 bases from J, with 13 bases between. The CDR3 is CSARGLTGFSGNTIYF. The DNA of the CDR3 is TGCAGTGCTAGAGGATTAACAGGGTTCTCTGGAAACACCATATATTTT.

The chain has TRBV10-3 and TRBJ1-2, with D perhaps matching TRBD1 (6 bases). Trimming took off 4 bases at V and 4 bases at J, with 7 bases between the two ends. The CDR3 loop spans 12 amino acids. CDR1 ENHRY and CDR2 SYGVKD come from the germline V gene. In DNA form, the CDR3 reads TGTGCCATCAGTGTGGGGGCCTATGGCTACACCTTC. This translates into CAISVGAYGYTF.

Many counts were recorded for this clonotype. The chain joins TRBV20-1 to TRBJ1-1; 7 bases are shared with TRBD1. The V segment lost 5 bases and the J segment 5 bases; nucleotides outside the gene matches: 8. The CDR3 is made up of 13 amino acids. Germline-derived CDR1 and CDR2 are DFQATT and SNEGSKA (reference sequence). As DNA, the CDR3 is TGCAGTGCTTACAGGGGCTGGGGTACTGAAGCTTTCTTT. It codes for CSAYRGWGTEAFF.

The sample holds a few counts of this clonotype. The gene calls are TRBV5-4 and TRBJ1-1; no clear D gene. CDR1 and CDR2 (germline): SGHNT, YYREEE (reference sequence). Trimming left V 4 bases short and J 4 bases short, with 14 bases between. The CDR3 is 14 amino acids. The CDR3, as DNA: TGTGCCAGCAGCCTATTTACATGGGCCACTGAAGCTTTCTTT. Translating it yields CASSLFTWATEAFF.

This chain links TRBV7-9 with TRBJ2-1; D unresolved. Germline loops: CDR1 SEHNR, CDR2 FQNEAQ (reference sequence). The CDR3 extends over 16 amino acids. V was clipped by 1 base and J by 1 base, with 11 bases between them. The CDR3 loop reads CASSLGAEPSYNEQFF. For the CDR3, the DNA is TGTGCCAGCAGCTTAGGGGCAGAGCCTTCCTACAATGAGCAGTTCTTC.

This clonotype was found a few times. The chain couples TRBV6-1 to TRBJ1-1; weak D call: TRBD1 (6 bases). V was pared by 6 bases and J by 0 bases, with 11 bases between. The length of the CDR3 is 14 residues. Germline loops: CDR1 MNHNS, CDR2 SASEGT. CDR3 nucleotide sequence: TGTGCCAGCAGACCGGGACACCTGAACACTGAAGCTTTCTTT. Translated, it gives CASRPGHLNTEAFF.

This clonotype has just a few counts. The rearrangement uses TRBV6-5 and TRBJ1-6; no reliable D call. This CDR3 spans 17 amino acids. V was shortened by 6 bases and J by 0 bases, with 15 bases between the two germline ends. Germline V gives CDR1 MNHEY, CDR2 SVGAGI. The CDR3 nucleotides are TGTGCCAGCAGCCGGACGTCCCCGAGCTCCTATAATTCACCCCTCCACTTT. It specifies CASSRTSPSSYNSPLHF.

V is TRBV6-5 and J is TRBJ2-6; TRBD1 agrees at 8 bases. The V and J ends lost 0 bases and 6 bases, in that order; junction bases with no gene match: 10. Per the germline V gene, CDR1 is MNHEY and CDR2 is SVGAGI. The CDR3 has 18 residues. The CDR3 DNA sequence: TGTGCCAGCAGTTACTCTGGCAGGGGGCGATTCGTGGCCAACGTCCTGACTTTC. Translating gives CASSYSGRGRFVANVLTF.

The table lists this clonotype with a few counts. This sequence joins TRBV28 and TRBJ1-2; D is uncertain. The CDR3 has 12 amino acids. CDR1 MDHEN and CDR2 SYDVKM come from the germline V gene. V lost 6 bases and J lost 0, with 5 bases in between. CDR3 DNA sequence: TGTGCCAGCAGGGGTTCTAACTATGGCTACACCTTC. This translates into CASRGSNYGYTF.

The rearrangement links TRBV20-1 to TRBJ2-7, with 8 bases aligning to TRBD2. Germline V gives CDR1 DFQATT, CDR2 SNEGSKA (reference sequence). Trimming cost V 4 bases and J 5 bases; bases outside gene matches: 7. The CDR3 sequence is 13 residues long. The CDR3 region is CSATGTSINEQYF. The CDR3 coding sequence is TGCAGTGCTACCGGGACTAGTATCAACGAGCAGTACTTC.

V usage is TRBV18 and J usage is TRBJ1-2; no clear D. This CDR3 is built from 13 residues. Germline V CDR1 and CDR2: KGHSH, LQKENI. Trimming removed 3 bases from V and 6 bases from J, with 11 bases in between. Here the CDR3 reads CASSPWGDNGYTF. For the CDR3, the DNA is TGTGCCAGCTCACCGTGGGGAGATAATGGCTACACCTTC.

This clonotype was seen ten or more times. The chain has TRBV20-1 and TRBJ1-4; D not resolved. This CDR3 region has 13 residues. The germline V gene encodes CDR1 DFQATT and CDR2 SNEGSKA (reference sequence). The germline V and J ends were trimmed by 7 bases and 0 bases, with 9 bases remaining between them. CDR3 protein: CSVRRPTNEKLFF. As DNA, the CDR3 is TGCAGTGTTCGGAGACCAACTAATGAAAAACTGTTTTTT.

This clonotype was counted ten times or more. The gene calls are TRBV7-6 and TRBJ2-5; TRBD2 agrees at 10 bases. V lost 3 bases to trimming and J lost 2 bases; unmatched junction nucleotides: 12. The CDR3 spans 18 residues. The germline V gene has CDR1 SGHVS and CDR2 FNYEAQ. The CDR3 region is CASSFRAGGPGWQETQYF. DNA for the CDR3: TGTGCCAGCAGCTTTCGAGCGGGGGGGCCCGGGTGGCAAGAGACCCAGTACTTC.

This clonotype was observed a handful of times. The chain combines TRBV20-1 with TRBJ2-1; D unresolved. V was pared by 1 base and J by 10 bases, with 8 bases between. Germline V CDR1 and CDR2: DFQATT, SNEGSKA (reference sequence). The CDR3 sequence is 11 residues long. CDR3 protein: CSARARVEQFF. CDR3 sequence (DNA): TGCAGTGCTAGAGCAAGGGTGGAGCAGTTCTTC.

This clonotype was detected a few times. The gene calls are TRBV6-2 or TRBV6-3 and TRBJ1-4, with D tentatively TRBD1 (6 bases). Trimming left V 4 bases short and J 14 bases short, with 14 bases between. Germline V gives CDR1 MNHEY, CDR2 SVGEGT. This CDR3 is 12 amino acids long. CDR3 region: CASSSEGQRLFF. In DNA form, the CDR3 reads TGTGCCAGCAGTTCTGAAGGACAGCGGCTGTTTTTT.

V and J are TRBV28 and TRBJ2-7, with D unclear. Germline loops: CDR1 MDHEN, CDR2 SYDVKM. This CDR3 comprises 13 residues. The V gene lost 6 bases and the J gene lost 6 bases, with 15 bases spanning the gap. CDR3 coding DNA: TGTGCCAGCAGACCAGGCCCGGCCACCGAGCAGTACTTC. It yields the protein CASRPGPATEQYF. The full variable domain, in which reference TRBV28 and TRBJ2-7 provide the parts outside the CDR3, is DVKVTQSSRYLVKRTGEKVFLECVQDMDHENMFWYRQDPGLGLRLIYFSYDVKMKEKGDIPEGYSVSREKKERFSLILESASTNQTSMYLCASRPGPATEQYFGPGTRLTVT.

This clonotype was observed a handful of times. J is TRBJ1-3 and V is TRBV7-2; D gene ambiguous. CDR1 and CDR2 (germline): SGHTA, FQGNSA. The CDR3 loop spans 12 amino acids. Trimming removed 2 bases at V and 11 bases at J, with 10 bases between. The chain's CDR3 is CASSLRATAIYF. CDR3 sequence (DNA): TGTGCCAGCAGCTTACGAGCTACGGCCATATATTTT.

The V gene is TRBV6-6, the J gene TRBJ1-1, with D tentatively TRBD1 (5 bases). Between the trimmed V and J ends, which lost 7 bases and 0 bases, there was a span of 18 bases. CDR3 length equals 16 residues. The V gene's germline CDR1 is MNHNY and CDR2 SVGAGI (reference sequence). DNA of the CDR3: TGTGCCAGCAATACACAATTCCAGGGTATGAACACTGAAGCTTTCTTT. Protein sequence: CASNTQFQGMNTEAFF.

This clonotype occurred a few times. The genes are TRBV7-2 and TRBJ1-5; D ambiguous. This CDR3 spans 15 amino acids. V was pared by 3 bases and J by 6 bases, with 15 bases between. Germline CDR1 SGHTA, CDR2 FQGNSA. CDR3 loop: CASSFGSPPAQPQHF. For the CDR3, the DNA is TGTGCCAGCAGCTTCGGGTCGCCCCCGGCTCAGCCCCAGCATTTT.

This clonotype has a handful of counts. The V call is TRBV2, the J call TRBJ2-5; the D gene is possibly TRBD1 (5 bases). The CDR3 is 14 amino acids. V shed 2 bases and J shed 1 base, with 8 bases lying between them. Looked up from germline, CDR1 is SNHLY and CDR2 is FYNNEI. The CDR3 DNA reads as TGTGCCAGCAGTGAATTGGGGCGCCAAGAGACCCAGTACTTC. It is translated as CASSELGRQETQYF. Supplemented by reference TRBV2 and TRBJ2-5, the full variable domain reads EPEVTQTPSHQVTQMGQEVILRCVPISNHLYFYWYRQILGQKVEFLVSFYNNEISEKSEIFDDQFSVERPDGSNFTLKIRSTKLEDSAMYFCASSELGRQETQYFGPGTRLLVL.

This clonotype was seen a handful of times. The V gene is TRBV10-3, the J gene TRBJ2-1; TRBD2 matches 14 bases. The V gene's germline CDR1 is ENHRY and CDR2 SYGVKD. The V segment lost 2 bases and the J segment 8 bases; nucleotides outside the gene matches: 2. CDR3 length: 15 residues. The DNA of the CDR3 is TGTGCCATCAGTGAGACGGGACTAGCGGGGGATGAGCAGTTCTTC. This gives the protein CAISETGLAGDEQFF.

The chain links TRBV6-2 or TRBV6-3 to TRBJ2-7; 10 positions agree with TRBD2. The CDR3 is made up of 15 amino acids. J was trimmed by 2 bases and V by 4 bases; bases with no gene match: 5. CDR1 is MNHEY and CDR2 is SVGEGT in the germline V gene. The CDR3 reads CASSLSLAGAYEQYF. The CDR3 DNA reads as TGTGCCAGCAGTTTGAGTCTAGCGGGGGCCTACGAGCAGTACTTC.

The chain has TRBV20-1 and TRBJ2-7; possibly TRBD2 for D (7 bases). Germline-derived CDR1 and CDR2 are DFQATT and SNEGSKA (reference sequence). The CDR3 has 13 amino acids. V dropped 5 bases and J dropped 2 bases, with 13 bases sitting between them. For the CDR3, the DNA is TGCAGTGCTTACGCGGGGGCCGCCTACGAGCAGTACTTC. Translated: CSAYAGAAYEQYF.

This chain links TRBV12-3 or TRBV12-4 with TRBJ2-1; 9 bases line up with TRBD2. The CDR3 has 17 amino acids. Trimming at V came to 5 bases and at J to 0 bases, leaving 8 bases not matched to a gene. This chain's CDR3 is CASSPLAGMSSYNEQFF. CDR3 nucleotide sequence: TGTGCCAGCAGTCCGCTAGCGGGGATGAGCTCCTACAATGAGCAGTTCTTC.

Note on this clonotype: A much more abundant neighbour one base away suggests this may be a read error. V usage is TRBV7-8 and J usage is TRBJ1-2; D possibly corresponds to TRBD1 (6 bases). V was clipped by 4 bases and J by 6 bases, with 12 bases between them. Per germline, CDR1 SGHVS and CDR2 FQNEAQ. The CDR3 has 13 amino acids. The CDR3 DNA sequence: TGTGCCAGCAGCTACGGACGGGACAATGGCTACACCTTC. The encoded protein is CASSYGRDNGYTF.